Listed below are T cell receptor beta chains from one sample, sequenced in a study of blood T cell repertoires in COVID-19. The repertoire was sequenced with immunoSEQ multiplex PCR; TCRdb's copy has only in-frame clones and lacks some. The repertoire consists of a few hundred thousand clones, with roughly nine tenths occurring once and the leading ten covering about 1.2%. The sequenced sample was PBMCs or T cells enriched from blood (not recorded which). These receptors were taken from a human donor in a cohort exposed to, infected with or recovered from COVID-19 (not recorded which). The donor label of this sample is uncertain. CDR3s include the opening cysteine and the closing phenylalanine or tryptophan.

j_call	v_call	cdr3_aa
TRBJ2-7	TRBV5-1	CASSLALTSGGAVQYF
TRBJ2-3	TRBV24-1	CATSDQGTLISTDTQYF
TRBJ1-2	TRBV4-1	CASSDHEAPYYGYTF
TRBJ1-2	TRBV4-3	CASSQEVGETYGYTF
TRBJ2-3	TRBV9	CASSGGASGPDTQYF
TRBJ2-2	TRBV5-1	CASSVLGGANTGELFF
TRBJ2-7	TRBV5-5	CASSGGQLFYEQYF
TRBJ2-2	TRBV10-3	CAISGRQGPTGELFF
TRBJ1-5	TRBV23-1	CASSHPTGGDFDQPQHF
TRBJ1-3	TRBV5-1	CASSLNRFLGSGNTIYF
TRBJ2-1	TRBV10-1	CASSGGFGGHEQFF
TRBJ1-2	TRBV2	CASRPPGQGSYGYTF
TRBJ2-7	TRBV20-1	CSASIAGQFFSYEQYF
TRBJ1-5	TRBV6-6	CASSYPAGGSQPQHF
TRBJ1-1	TRBV12-3/TRBV12-4	CATLDRGNTEAFF
TRBJ1-1	TRBV11-2	CASSLGLRNTEAFF
TRBJ1-5	TRBV4-3	CASSQDVDQPQHF
TRBJ2-1	TRBV6-5	CASSYYGGPLNEQFF
TRBJ2-2	TRBV5-1	CASSPQGGNTGELFF
TRBJ1-6	TRBV6-5	CASRDRDNSPLHF
TRBJ2-7	TRBV18	CASSPGEGVEQYF
TRBJ1-4	TRBV7-9	CASSLWTGDATNEKLFF
TRBJ2-7	TRBV2	CASSEGWGQSYEQYF
TRBJ1-1	TRBV19	CASRSGTGGTEAFF
TRBJ2-5	TRBV5-8	CASSRGETQYF
TRBJ1-5	TRBV30	CAWSNREAQPQHF